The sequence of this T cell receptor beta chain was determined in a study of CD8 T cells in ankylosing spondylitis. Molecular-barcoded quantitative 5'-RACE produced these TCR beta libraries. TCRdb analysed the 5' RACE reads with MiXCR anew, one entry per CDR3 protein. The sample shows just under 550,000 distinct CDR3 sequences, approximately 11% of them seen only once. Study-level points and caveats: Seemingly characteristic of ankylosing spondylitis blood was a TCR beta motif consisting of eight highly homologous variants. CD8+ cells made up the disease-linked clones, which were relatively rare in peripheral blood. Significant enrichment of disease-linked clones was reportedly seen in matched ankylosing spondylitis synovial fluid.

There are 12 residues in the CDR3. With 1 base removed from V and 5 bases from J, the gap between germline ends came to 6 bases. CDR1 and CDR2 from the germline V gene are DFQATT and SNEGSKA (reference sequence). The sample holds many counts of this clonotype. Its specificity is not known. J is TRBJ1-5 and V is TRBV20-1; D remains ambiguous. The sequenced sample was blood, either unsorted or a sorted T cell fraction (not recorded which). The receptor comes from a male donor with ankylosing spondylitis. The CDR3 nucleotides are TGCAGTGCTAGAGTGGACGATCAGCCCCAGCATTTT. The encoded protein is CSARVDDQPQHF.